The 30 T cell receptor beta chains below come from one sample, sequenced in a study of blood T cell repertoires in COVID-19 (dated by TCRdb to between 2020 and 2021). Libraries came from the immunoSEQ multiplex PCR assay. As stored in TCRdb, this immuneACCESS dataset retains in-frame rearrangements with V and J assigned. A fraction of the clones does not appear; measured against another copy, unresolved V genes explain less than half of the discrepancy, and the remainder lacks a known reason. This sample holds nearly 35,000 clones; about 93% were observed only once. The ten largest clones take up around 5.2% of the sample. The sequencing sample was made of peripheral blood. The receptor set was obtained from a human donor in a cohort sampled during active COVID-19.

This clone was counted once. The gene calls are TRBV6-4 and TRBJ1-2, with D possibly being TRBD1 (5 bases). The ends were cut back, 2 bases at V and 7 bases at J, with 20 bases in the middle. This CDR3 is 16 amino acids long. Per germline, CDR1 MRHNA and CDR2 SNTAGT. CDR3 in amino acids: CASSDRLLGRAGGYTF. CDR3 bases: TGTGCCAGCAGTGACCGGCTCCTGGGCAGGGCTGGTGGCTACACCTTC.

The chain employs TRBV11-2 and TRBJ1-1, with 7 bases identical to TRBD1. The junction had 7 bases not matched to a gene; V was cut back by 5 bases and J by 1 base. The CDR3 spans 15 residues. The germline V gene has CDR1 SGHAT and CDR2 FQNNGV. The CDR3 sequence is CASSKTGSGNTEAFF. The CDR3 DNA reads as TGTGCCAGCAGCAAGACAGGGTCGGGGAACACTGAAGCTTTCTTT.

The CDR3 coding sequence is TGTGCCAGCAGTTTGACACTAGCGGGTAGCCAAGAGACCCAGTACTTC. Translating gives CASSLTLAGSQETQYF. The chain links TRBV28 to TRBJ2-5, with TRBD2 identical over 9 bases. V shed 3 bases and J 1 base; nucleotides not matched to a gene: 6. The CDR3 runs 16 residues. The V gene's germline CDR1 is MDHEN and CDR2 SYDVKM.

The genes are TRBV27 and TRBJ2-7; 9 nucleotides agree with TRBD1. The CDR3 is 16 residues long. Per germline, CDR1 MNHEY and CDR2 SMNVEV (reference sequence). V was pared by 5 bases and J by 0 bases, with 8 bases of the junction left unmatched. The CDR3 reads CASSALTGGLSYEQYF. CDR3 coding DNA: TGTGCCAGCAGTGCCTTGACAGGGGGTCTCTCCTACGAGCAGTACTTC.

This chain links TRBV20-1 with TRBJ2-7; the D gene is possibly TRBD2 (5 bases). V was pared by 3 bases and J by 3 bases, with 12 bases between. The CDR3 loop spans 13 amino acids. Germline V gene lookup returns CDR1 DFQATT and CDR2 SNEGSKA (reference sequence). CDR3 in DNA: TGCAGTGCTAGTCTAGGGAGTGGCTACGAGCAGTACTTC. This sequence encodes CSASLGSGYEQYF.

The genes are TRBV30 and TRBJ1-2; D not certain. Germline assignment: CDR1 GTSNPN and CDR2 SVGIG (reference sequence). Trimming removed 5 bases from V and 0 bases from J, with 10 bases in between. The CDR3 length is 13 residues. The CDR3 bases are TGTGCCTGGGTGGGGAGGACTAACTATGGCTACACCTTC. It encodes CAWVGRTNYGYTF.

The J gene is TRBJ2-4, the V gene TRBV5-1; 8 bases map to TRBD2. Trimming took 1 base from V and 9 from J; bases not matched to a gene: 12. The V gene's germline CDR1 is SGHRS and CDR2 YFSETQ. The CDR3 covers 16 residues. Written as DNA, the CDR3 is TGCGCCAGCAGCTTGCGGAGCGGGGGTACTCAGGTCATTCAGTACTTC. Translation: CASSLRSGGTQVIQYF.

V and J are TRBV18 and TRBJ1-4; D is unresolved. Germline V gene data show CDR1 as KGHSH and CDR2 as LQKENI. The CDR3 length is 14 residues. The ends were cut back, 2 bases at V and 4 bases at J, with 8 bases in the middle. DNA for the CDR3: TGTGCCAGCTCACCAGAACAGTATAATGAAAAACTGTTTTTT. Translating it yields CASSPEQYNEKLFF.

The chain combines TRBV2 with TRBJ2-1; 9 nucleotides agree with TRBD2. The CDR3 loop spans 13 amino acids. From germline, CDR1 is SNHLY and CDR2 FYNNEI. J lost 4 bases, V lost 9 bases, and 4 bases had no gene match. CDR3 nucleotides: TGTGCCAGTTATAGCGGGAGATACAATGAGCAGTTCTTC. Protein sequence: CASYSGRYNEQFF.

This chain links TRBV14 with TRBJ2-5; D possibly corresponds to TRBD1 (5 bases). Germline lookup yields CDR1 SGHDN and CDR2 FVKESK. The V end lost 1 base, the J end lost 5 bases, and 17 bases lay between the germline ends. This CDR3 region has 16 residues. In DNA, the CDR3 is TGTGCCAGCAGCCAAGGATGGTTTCAGGGCAGGGAGACCCAGTACTTC. It yields the protein CASSQGWFQGRETQYF.

The chain is built from TRBV11-2 and TRBJ2-1; D perhaps matches TRBD2 (6 bases). Between the trimmed V and J ends, which lost 0 bases and 4 bases, there was a span of 10 bases. Germline CDR1 is SGHAT and CDR2 is FQNNGV. The CDR3 covers 15 residues. The CDR3 DNA is TGTGCCAGCAGCTTAGACCCGACTAGGTACAATGAGCAGTTCTTC. Protein sequence: CASSLDPTRYNEQFF.

The chain uses TRBV3-1 (or the pseudogene TRBV3-2) and TRBJ2-4; a possible D gene is TRBD2 (5 bases). V lost 1 base and J 11 bases, leaving 12 bases between the germline ends. The CDR3 length is 13 residues. Germline loops: CDR1 LGHDT, CDR2 YNNKEL (reference sequence). The CDR3: CASSQGTSIFQYF. The CDR3 DNA reads as TGTGCCAGCAGCCAAGGGACTTCCATCTTTCAGTACTTC.

This chain joins TRBV19 and TRBJ2-7, with 7 bases matching TRBD1. Germline values: CDR1 LNHDA, CDR2 SQIVND (reference sequence). Trimming cost V 0 bases and J 1 base; bases outside gene matches: 3. The CDR3 extends over 15 amino acids. The CDR3 loop is CASSIEPGGSYEQYF. CDR3 DNA: TGTGCCAGTAGTATAGAGCCAGGGGGATCCTACGAGCAGTACTTC.

The V gene is TRBV12-3 or TRBV12-4, the J gene TRBJ1-1; D is undetermined. The CDR3 length is 11 residues. Trimming removed 3 bases at V and 6 bases at J, with 5 bases between. CDR3 region: CASSLGAEAFF. For the CDR3, the DNA is TGTGCCAGCAGTTTGGGCGCTGAAGCTTTCTTT.

The chain uses TRBV4-1 and TRBJ2-7, with D maybe TRBD1 (6 bases). CDR3 length: 14 amino acids. In germline, CDR1 is MGHRA, CDR2 YSYEKL. Trimming removed 3 bases from V and 0 bases from J, with 9 bases in between. This chain's CDR3 is CASSHPDSSYEQYF. The CDR3 nucleotides read TGCGCCAGCAGCCACCCGGACAGCTCCTACGAGCAGTACTTC.

This chain connects TRBV21-1 to TRBJ2-3; TRBD2 is taken as the D call from the table, unchecked against the DNA. TRBV21-1 counts as a pseudogene. The CDR3 has 17 amino acids. The CDR3 reads CASSIFRDHKFTDTQYF. CDR3 nucleotides: TGTGCCAGCAGCATTTTCCGGGATCATAAGTTCACAGATACGCAGTATTTT.

V and J are TRBV27 and TRBJ1-5, with a weak D call TRBD1 (5 bases). The V and J ends lost 1 base and 1 base respectively, with 5 bases between them. The CDR3 loop spans 14 amino acids. CDR1 MNHEY and CDR2 SMNVEV come from the germline V gene (reference sequence). The CDR3 reads CASSLYRSNQPQHF. CDR3 bases: TGTGCCAGCAGTTTATACAGGAGCAATCAGCCCCAGCATTTT.

The V and J genes are TRBV7-8 and TRBJ2-3, with 11 nucleotides matching TRBD2. The germline V gene has CDR1 SGHVS and CDR2 FQNEAQ. The CDR3 covers 18 residues. Trimming cost V 1 base and J 5 bases; bases outside gene matches: 11. In DNA form, the CDR3 reads TGTGCCAGCAGCTTAGTCAGGGGGTTTAGCGGGAGGGGAGATACGCAGTATTTT. Protein: CASSLVRGFSGRGDTQYF.

V usage is TRBV4-1 and J usage is TRBJ2-7, with D unclear. The germline V and J ends were trimmed by 0 bases and 6 bases, with 15 bases remaining between them. The CDR3 runs to 15 residues. The V gene's germline CDR1 is MGHRA and CDR2 YSYEKL. The CDR3 coding sequence is TGCGCCAGCAGCCAAGACCACGCCGGTTCGATCGAGCAGTACTTC. It codes for CASSQDHAGSIEQYF.

The chain carries TRBV18 and TRBJ1-5; D remains unclear. Germline V gives CDR1 KGHSH, CDR2 LQKENI. Trimming left V 4 bases short and J 4 bases short, with 17 bases between. The CDR3 runs 16 residues. CDR3 loop: CASSQAGLIVNQPQHF. DNA of the CDR3: TGTGCCAGCTCACAGGCAGGCCTGATCGTAAATCAGCCCCAGCATTTT.

This chain connects TRBV7-3 to TRBJ1-2; D unclear. Germline CDR1 reads SGHTA; CDR2 reads FQGTGA. Trimming pared 1 base from V and 7 bases from J, leaving 10 bases between. The CDR3 contains 13 residues. CDR3 sequence (DNA): TGTGCCAGCAGCTTAAGGAGGGAATCTGGCTACACCTTC. Its protein is CASSLRRESGYTF.

The rearrangement joins TRBV4-2 to TRBJ2-1; 9 bases fit TRBD2. The CDR3 runs 18 residues. The V gene end was trimmed by 2 bases and the J gene end by 7 bases; junction bases not matched to a gene: 15. Germline assignment: CDR1 LGHNA and CDR2 YNFKEQ. This chain's CDR3 is CASSQNTPGLAGNNEQFF. In DNA form, the CDR3 reads TGTGCCAGCAGCCAAAACACTCCGGGACTAGCAGGTAATAATGAGCAGTTCTTC.

This chain connects TRBV20-1 to TRBJ1-4; D is undetermined. CDR1 is DFQATT, CDR2 SNEGSKA, per germline (reference sequence). Trimming removed 5 bases at V and 7 bases at J, with 8 bases between. This CDR3 region has 11 residues. The CDR3 reads CSAESGEKLFF. The CDR3 DNA reads TGCAGTGCTGAAAGCGGTGAAAAACTGTTTTTT.

V and J are TRBV27 and TRBJ1-1; D is undetermined. CDR3 length: 14 residues. Trimming shortened V by 1 base and J by 7 bases, and 13 bases separated the two germline ends. Germline CDR1 is MNHEY and CDR2 is SMNVEV (reference sequence). CDR3 in DNA: TGTGCCAGCAGTTTATGGTGGTCAGCAGGTGAAGCTTTCTTT. It translates to CASSLWWSAGEAFF.

This sequence joins TRBV29-1 and TRBJ1-1; tentatively, D is TRBD1 (5 bases). There are 15 residues in the CDR3. Germline loops: CDR1 SQVTM, CDR2 ANQGSEA. V was trimmed by 2 bases and J by 1 base, leaving 14 bases between them. CDR3 DNA: TGCAGCGTTGAACTGCAGGGAAGCAGGAACACTGAAGCTTTCTTT. Translating it yields CSVELQGSRNTEAFF.

J is TRBJ2-5 and V is TRBV7-3, with a weak D call TRBD2 (5 bases). This CDR3 comprises 13 residues. V lost 5 bases, J lost 3 bases, and 10 bases lay in between. Germline V gives CDR1 SGHTA, CDR2 FQGTGA. The CDR3 DNA is TGTGCCAGCAGCGTATCGCGGGAAGAGACCCAGTACTTC. Translation: CASSVSREETQYF.

The chain recombines TRBV5-8 with TRBJ1-6; maybe TRBD1 (5 bases). The germline CDR1 and CDR2 sequences are SGHTS and YDEGEE. This CDR3 has 15 residues. The V end was cut by 7 bases, the J end by 6 bases, with 17 bases between. Written as DNA, the CDR3 is TGTGCCAGCGGGACGGGACTATCGCCTAATTCACCCCTCCACTTT. This translates into CASGTGLSPNSPLHF.

The chain carries TRBV6-5 and TRBJ2-1, with 8 bases matching TRBD1. The CDR3 has 13 amino acids. Unmatched junction bases numbered 5, after V lost 7 bases and J lost 6 bases. Germline CDR1 reads MNHEY; CDR2 reads SVGAGI. The CDR3 DNA is TGTGCCAGCACCCTTGACAGGGGCAATGAGCAGTTCTTC. Residues: CASTLDRGNEQFF.

Comment on this clone: Relative to the germline gene, one junction end is altered; a read error may explain this. CDR3 residues: CASSPLPGANTGELFF. For the CDR3, the DNA is TGTGCTAGCAGCCCCCTCCCAGGGGCGAACACCGGGGAGCTGTTTTTT. The rearrangement joins TRBV7-7 to TRBJ2-2; D possibly corresponds to TRBD1 (6 bases). Germline lookup yields CDR1 SSHAT and CDR2 FNYEAQ (reference sequence). The CDR3 is 16 residues long.

The chain is built from TRBV27 and TRBJ2-7; 11 bases align to TRBD2. Germline loops: CDR1 MNHEY, CDR2 SMNVEV (reference sequence). The ends lost 4 bases at V and 1 base at J; junction bases unmatched: 3. The CDR3 has 15 residues. CDR3 in DNA: TGTGCCAGCAGTTCTGGGACTAGCGGATCCTACGAGCAGTACTTC. This gives the protein CASSSGTSGSYEQYF.